The sequence of this T cell receptor beta chain was determined in a study of T cells in Graves' hyperthyroidism and ophthalmopathy. Patients showing uncontrolled infection, other autoimmune disease, pregnancy or lactation were ineligible. Used for diagnoses were clinical symptoms, serum thyroxine and TRAb, thyroid ultrasound and orbital computed tomography. The V gene lost 1 base and the J gene lost 5 bases, with 8 bases spanning the gap. Germline V gives CDR1 LNHNV, CDR2 YYDKDF (reference sequence). The CDR3 extends over 14 amino acids. Amplified TCR beta CDR3 regions came from RNA transcripts. The primer set for the first-round RT-PCR of the TCR CDR3 was HTBI. TCRdb fed the multiplex PCR reads into MiXCR, producing one record per CDR3 protein. The sample includes around 300,000 distinct CDR3 sequences, roughly 15% of them seen just once. In its sample, this clonotype was seen a few times.

This chain joins TRBV15 and TRBJ1-4, with D possibly TRBD1 on 6 matching bases. Material: blood. This receptor was taken from a woman between 40 and 55 years old with Graves' ophthalmopathy. CDR3: CATSRGTENEKLFF. For the CDR3, the DNA is TGTGCCACCAGCAGAGGGACAGAGAATGAAAAACTGTTTTTT.